A selection of T cell receptor beta chains follows, all from one sample in a study of PD-L1 blockade in urothelial cancer. Some clones are missing from TCRdb's copy, which holds only in-frame ones; the method was immunoSEQ multiplex PCR. Among around 19,000 clones listed, around 81% were seen once. The sample consisted of PBMCs, taken around atezolizumab (anti-PD-L1) treatment. All receptors come from a man aged 50-59 years with urothelial cancer. Both conserved end residues are part of each CDR3. Fields, in order: D gene, CDR3 length, J gene, clone size, V gene, CDR3 DNA, CDR3 protein. A D gene is named only where the DNA matches it firmly. Some rows mark clone size as missing; the rest say once, few, many or name a class of expanded clone.

D gene: TRBD2
CDR3 length: 16
J gene: TRBJ2-1
clone size: -
V gene: TRBV7-9
CDR3 DNA: TGTGCCAGCAGCAGCCAAGCGGGGCCCTCCTACAATGAGCAGTTCTTC
CDR3 protein: CASSSQAGPSYNEQFF

D gene: -
CDR3 length: 13
J gene: TRBJ2-1
clone size: -
V gene: TRBV5-1
CDR3 DNA: TGCGCCAGCAGCTTGGGGACTCGCAATGAGCAGTTCTTC
CDR3 protein: CASSLGTRNEQFF

D gene: -
CDR3 length: 15
J gene: TRBJ2-1
clone size: -
V gene: TRBV9
CDR3 DNA: TGTGCCAGCAGCGTAGTTGGCGGGCCAAGGAATGAGCAGTTCTTC
CDR3 protein: CASSVVGGPRNEQFF

D gene: -
CDR3 length: 14
J gene: TRBJ2-3
clone size: -
V gene: TRBV6-1
CDR3 DNA: TGTGCCAGCAGTGAAGGGGCTAGCACAGATACGCAGTATTTT
CDR3 protein: CASSEGASTDTQYF

D gene: TRBD2
CDR3 length: 15
J gene: TRBJ2-2
clone size: -
V gene: TRBV5-1
CDR3 DNA: TGCGCCAGCAGTCGGACTAGCGGGAAAGAAGGGGAGCTGTTTTTT
CDR3 protein: CASSRTSGKEGELFF

D gene: -
CDR3 length: 14
J gene: TRBJ1-3
clone size: once
V gene: TRBV19
CDR3 DNA: TGTGCCAGTAGTATGGGGGGGACTGGAAACACCATATATTTT
CDR3 protein: CASSMGGTGNTIYF

D gene: TRBD1
CDR3 length: 15
J gene: TRBJ1-1
clone size: -
V gene: TRBV6-1
CDR3 DNA: TGTGCCAGCAGGATTCGGACAGGAATGAACACTGAAGCTTTCTTT
CDR3 protein: CASRIRTGMNTEAFF

D gene: -
CDR3 length: 15
J gene: TRBJ2-1
clone size: -
V gene: TRBV5-5
CDR3 DNA: TGTGCCAGCAGCGCTACGGGGTCTTCCTACAATGAGCAGTTCTTC
CDR3 protein: CASSATGSSYNEQFF

D gene: TRBD1
CDR3 length: 15
J gene: TRBJ1-1
clone size: -
V gene: TRBV15
CDR3 DNA: TGTGCCACCAGCAGAGATCCAGGGGGCGTCACTGAAGCTTTCTTT
CDR3 protein: CATSRDPGGVTEAFF

D gene: TRBD1
CDR3 length: 17
J gene: TRBJ1-1
clone size: -
V gene: TRBV5-1
CDR3 DNA: TGCGCCAGCAGCTTGGCGACAGGGGCCCCGCTGGGGACTGAAGCTTTCTTT
CDR3 protein: CASSLATGAPLGTEAFF

D gene: -
CDR3 length: 16
J gene: TRBJ1-5
clone size: few
V gene: TRBV19
CDR3 DNA: TGTGCCAGTAGTATAACCGGAGCTCGGGGCAATCAGCCCCAGCATTTT
CDR3 protein: CASSITGARGNQPQHF

D gene: TRBD2
CDR3 length: 17
J gene: TRBJ2-1
clone size: -
V gene: TRBV4-1
CDR3 DNA: TGCGCCAGCAGCCAGCAAACCGGGACTAGCACATACAATGAGCAGTTCTTC
CDR3 protein: CASSQQTGTSTYNEQFF

D gene: -
CDR3 length: 13
J gene: TRBJ1-1
clone size: -
V gene: TRBV29-1
CDR3 DNA: TGCAGCGTTGAAGGACAGATGAACACTGAAGCTTTCTTT
CDR3 protein: CSVEGQMNTEAFF

D gene: TRBD1
CDR3 length: 16
J gene: TRBJ2-7
clone size: -
V gene: TRBV5-4
CDR3 DNA: TGTGCCAGCAGCTTGGGTCCGGACAGGGGGCGTTACGAGCAGTACTTC
CDR3 protein: CASSLGPDRGRYEQYF

D gene: -
CDR3 length: 15
J gene: TRBJ2-6
clone size: -
V gene: TRBV5-1
CDR3 DNA: TGCGCCAGCAGCTACGCGGAATCTGGGGCCAACGTCCTGACTTTC
CDR3 protein: CASSYAESGANVLTF

D gene: -
CDR3 length: 15
J gene: TRBJ2-3
clone size: -
V gene: TRBV7-3
CDR3 DNA: TGTGCCAGCAGCTCCGACGGGAGTTGGACAGATACGCAGTATTTT
CDR3 protein: CASSSDGSWTDTQYF

D gene: TRBD1
CDR3 length: 16
J gene: TRBJ2-5
clone size: -
V gene: TRBV15
CDR3 DNA: TGTGCCACCAGCAGAGGGGCAGGGGGCGCGGGAGAGACCCAGTACTTC
CDR3 protein: CATSRGAGGAGETQYF

D gene: TRBD1
CDR3 length: 13
J gene: TRBJ2-7
clone size: -
V gene: TRBV6-1
CDR3 DNA: TGTGCCAGCCGACTACAGGGGCCCTACGAGCAGTACTTC
CDR3 protein: CASRLQGPYEQYF

D gene: TRBD1
CDR3 length: 16
J gene: TRBJ1-6
clone size: once
V gene: TRBV6-1
CDR3 DNA: TGTGCCAGCAGTGACACCGGGACAGGTAGAAATTCACCCCTCCACTTT
CDR3 protein: CASSDTGTGRNSPLHF

D gene: TRBD1
CDR3 length: 14
J gene: TRBJ2-1
clone size: once
V gene: TRBV6-1
CDR3 DNA: TGTGCCAGCAGGGGACAGGGGGCGGGAAATGAGCAGTTCTTC
CDR3 protein: CASRGQGAGNEQFF

D gene: -
CDR3 length: 16
J gene: TRBJ1-1
clone size: once
V gene: TRBV11-2
CDR3 DNA: TGTGCCAGCAGCTTAGAATTTGGCAGGGCGAACACTGAAGCTTTCTTT
CDR3 protein: CASSLEFGRANTEAFF

D gene: TRBD1
CDR3 length: 16
J gene: TRBJ1-4
clone size: -
V gene: TRBV28
CDR3 DNA: TGTGCCAGCAGTTTTCTGGCAGGGGGCTTGAATGAAAAACTGTTTTTT
CDR3 protein: CASSFLAGGLNEKLFF

D gene: TRBD1
CDR3 length: 16
J gene: TRBJ2-6
clone size: -
V gene: TRBV7-3
CDR3 DNA: TGTGCCAGCAGCTGGACAGGTACGGCTGGGGCCAACGTCCTGACTTTC
CDR3 protein: CASSWTGTAGANVLTF

D gene: TRBD1
CDR3 length: 16
J gene: TRBJ1-5
clone size: -
V gene: TRBV6-6
CDR3 DNA: TGTGCCAGCAGTTACTCCCTTGAAGGCAGGGGGCAGCCCCAGCATTTT
CDR3 protein: CASSYSLEGRGQPQHF

D gene: TRBD1
CDR3 length: 14
J gene: TRBJ2-2
clone size: -
V gene: TRBV23-1
CDR3 DNA: TGCGCCAGCAGCGACAGGGGAAGCACCGGGGAGCTGTTTTTT
CDR3 protein: CASSDRGSTGELFF

D gene: -
CDR3 length: 13
J gene: TRBJ2-3
clone size: -
V gene: TRBV27
CDR3 DNA: TGTGCCAGCAGACCACACCTCACAGATACGCAGTATTTT
CDR3 protein: CASRPHLTDTQYF

D gene: -
CDR3 length: 13
J gene: TRBJ1-1
clone size: few
V gene: TRBV6-1
CDR3 DNA: TGTGCCAGCAGTGAAGCAGAGCACACTGAAGCTTTCTTT
CDR3 protein: CASSEAEHTEAFF

D gene: -
CDR3 length: 16
J gene: TRBJ1-5
clone size: -
V gene: TRBV19
CDR3 DNA: TGTGCCAGTAGTATAGGGGGGACTCCCGTAGTCCAGCCCCAGCATTTT
CDR3 protein: CASSIGGTPVVQPQHF

D gene: -
CDR3 length: 13
J gene: TRBJ1-4
clone size: -
V gene: TRBV29-1
CDR3 DNA: TGCAGCGTTGTGAACAGGTCTAATGAAAAACTGTTTTTT
CDR3 protein: CSVVNRSNEKLFF

D gene: TRBD2
CDR3 length: 16
J gene: TRBJ2-5
clone size: -
V gene: TRBV7-2
CDR3 DNA: TGTGCCAGCAGCTTAGCGGGACTAGCGGGGGTGGAGACCCAGTACTTC
CDR3 protein: CASSLAGLAGVETQYF

D gene: TRBD2
CDR3 length: 15
J gene: TRBJ2-1
clone size: -
V gene: TRBV2
CDR3 DNA: TGTGCCAGCAGTCTCCGACTAGCGGGGGGCCTAGAGAGGGTCTTC
CDR3 protein: CASSLRLAGGLERVF

D gene: TRBD1
CDR3 length: 15
J gene: TRBJ2-7
clone size: -
V gene: TRBV25-1
CDR3 DNA: TGTGCCAGCAGTGAATCGGGGACAGGGTCGTTTGTGCAGTACTTC
CDR3 protein: CASSESGTGSFVQYF

D gene: -
CDR3 length: 14
J gene: TRBJ2-7
clone size: -
V gene: TRBV10-3
CDR3 DNA: TGTGCCATCAGTGGACAGGTGAGCTCCTACGAGCAGTACTTC
CDR3 protein: CAISGQVSSYEQYF

D gene: -
CDR3 length: 15
J gene: TRBJ2-2
clone size: -
V gene: TRBV7-6
CDR3 DNA: TGTGCCAGCAGCTTGAACAGGGTGGGCACCGGGGAGCTGTTTTTT
CDR3 protein: CASSLNRVGTGELFF

D gene: TRBD1
CDR3 length: 14
J gene: TRBJ2-5
clone size: -
V gene: TRBV2
CDR3 DNA: TGTGCCAGCAGTTACAGGGGGTTTCAAGAGACCCAGTACTTC
CDR3 protein: CASSYRGFQETQYF

D gene: -
CDR3 length: 14
J gene: TRBJ2-1
clone size: -
V gene: TRBV6-4
CDR3 DNA: TGTGCCAGCAGTGAAGAGACTAGGCGGACTGAGCAGTTCTTC
CDR3 protein: CASSEETRRTEQFF

D gene: TRBD2
CDR3 length: 15
J gene: TRBJ2-3
clone size: -
V gene: TRBV7-3
CDR3 DNA: TGTGCCAGCAGCACGACTAGCGGGAGCTCGGGTACGCAGTATTTT
CDR3 protein: CASSTTSGSSGTQYF

D gene: -
CDR3 length: 15
J gene: TRBJ1-1
clone size: once
V gene: TRBV5-1
CDR3 DNA: TGCGCCAGCAGCTTGGCCCCAGGGTTCGTAACTGAAGCTTTCTTT
CDR3 protein: CASSLAPGFVTEAFF

D gene: -
CDR3 length: 13
J gene: TRBJ2-7
clone size: -
V gene: TRBV5-4
CDR3 DNA: TGTGCCAGCAGCTTGTCCGGGAAGGGCGAGCAGTACTTC
CDR3 protein: CASSLSGKGEQYF

D gene: -
CDR3 length: 13
J gene: TRBJ1-5
clone size: -
V gene: TRBV29-1
CDR3 DNA: TGCAGCGCCAGGGGCAGAGAGGATCAGCCCCAGCATTTT
CDR3 protein: CSARGREDQPQHF

D gene: -
CDR3 length: 15
J gene: TRBJ2-1
clone size: -
V gene: TRBV6-1
CDR3 DNA: TGTGCCAGCAGGGCCGTGCGGGGCTCCTACAATGAGCAGTTCTTC
CDR3 protein: CASRAVRGSYNEQFF

D gene: TRBD1
CDR3 length: 14
J gene: TRBJ1-2
clone size: -
V gene: TRBV5-1
CDR3 DNA: TGCGCCAGCAGCCGAGAACAGGGGAAGTATGGCTACACCTTC
CDR3 protein: CASSREQGKYGYTF

D gene: TRBD1
CDR3 length: 14
J gene: TRBJ1-6
clone size: medium-sized
V gene: TRBV19
CDR3 DNA: TGTGCCAGTAGCCCACAGGGGAAGGGTTCACCCCTCCACTTT
CDR3 protein: CASSPQGKGSPLHF

D gene: TRBD1
CDR3 length: 15
J gene: TRBJ2-1
clone size: -
V gene: TRBV9
CDR3 DNA: TGTGCCAGCAGCGTAAGTGGACAGGGGAGGAATGAGCAGTTCTTC
CDR3 protein: CASSVSGQGRNEQFF

D gene: TRBD2
CDR3 length: 17
J gene: TRBJ2-1
clone size: once
V gene: TRBV19
CDR3 DNA: TGTGCCAGTAGTGTCGCTAGCGGGAGGGCTTCCTACAATGAGCAGTTCTTC
CDR3 protein: CASSVASGRASYNEQFF

D gene: TRBD2
CDR3 length: 18
J gene: TRBJ2-3
clone size: -
V gene: TRBV28
CDR3 DNA: TGTGCCAGCAGTTTTATTAGGGTTGAGCGGGAGGGGACAGATACGCAGTATTTT
CDR3 protein: CASSFIRVEREGTDTQYF

D gene: TRBD2
CDR3 length: 15
J gene: TRBJ2-7
clone size: once
V gene: TRBV2
CDR3 DNA: TGTGCCAGCAGGCTGGAGGGCGGGAGCGGGTACGAGCAGTACTTC
CDR3 protein: CASRLEGGSGYEQYF

D gene: -
CDR3 length: 14
J gene: TRBJ1-6
clone size: -
V gene: TRBV27
CDR3 DNA: TGTGCCAGCAGGCCAACAGGGCGGGATTCACCCCTCCACTTT
CDR3 protein: CASRPTGRDSPLHF

D gene: TRBD2
CDR3 length: 15
J gene: TRBJ2-3
clone size: -
V gene: TRBV19
CDR3 DNA: TGTGCCAGTAGTGGACTAGCGGGGGGGCAAGATACGCAGTATTTT
CDR3 protein: CASSGLAGGQDTQYF

D gene: -
CDR3 length: 11
J gene: TRBJ2-3
clone size: -
V gene: TRBV5-1
CDR3 DNA: TGCGCCAGCCGACTTACGGGGGCGCAGTATTTT
CDR3 protein: CASRLTGAQYF

D gene: TRBD2
CDR3 length: 16
J gene: TRBJ2-7
clone size: -
V gene: TRBV4-1
CDR3 DNA: TGCGCCAGCAGGCAATCTCCTAGCGGGCCCCGTTACGAGCAGTACTTC
CDR3 protein: CASRQSPSGPRYEQYF

D gene: TRBD2
CDR3 length: 16
J gene: TRBJ2-1
clone size: -
V gene: TRBV27
CDR3 DNA: TGTGCCAGCAGTTTATCTAGCGGGATGGGGACCAATGAGCAGTTCTTC
CDR3 protein: CASSLSSGMGTNEQFF

D gene: -
CDR3 length: 18
J gene: TRBJ2-3
clone size: once
V gene: TRBV11-2
CDR3 DNA: TGTGCCAGCAGCTTAGAGATGTCCAGCGCCTTCAGGGCAGATACGCAGTATTTT
CDR3 protein: CASSLEMSSAFRADTQYF

D gene: TRBD1
CDR3 length: 15
J gene: TRBJ2-1
clone size: -
V gene: TRBV6-5
CDR3 DNA: TGTGCCAGCAGTTACTCCGGGACAGGTATCAATGAGCAGTTCTTC
CDR3 protein: CASSYSGTGINEQFF

D gene: -
CDR3 length: 12
J gene: TRBJ2-3
clone size: -
V gene: TRBV7-9
CDR3 DNA: TGTGCCAGCAGACCGACAGCCTATACGCAGTATTTT
CDR3 protein: CASRPTAYTQYF